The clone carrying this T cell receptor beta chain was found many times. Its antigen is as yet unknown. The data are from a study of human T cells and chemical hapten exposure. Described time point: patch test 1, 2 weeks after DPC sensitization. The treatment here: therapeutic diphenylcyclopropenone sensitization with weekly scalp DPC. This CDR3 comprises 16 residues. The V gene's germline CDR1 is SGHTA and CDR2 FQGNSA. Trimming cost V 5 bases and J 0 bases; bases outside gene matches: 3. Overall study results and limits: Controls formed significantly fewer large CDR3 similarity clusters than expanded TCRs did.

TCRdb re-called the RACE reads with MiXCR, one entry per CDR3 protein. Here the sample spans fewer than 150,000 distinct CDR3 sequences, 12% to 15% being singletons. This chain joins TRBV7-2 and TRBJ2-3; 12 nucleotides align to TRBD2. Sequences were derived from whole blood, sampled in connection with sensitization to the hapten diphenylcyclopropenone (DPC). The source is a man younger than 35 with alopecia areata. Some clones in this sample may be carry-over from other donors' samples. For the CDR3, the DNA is TGTGCCAGCAGCCCAGGACTAGCGGGGAGCACAGATACGCAGTATTTT. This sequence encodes CASSPGLAGSTDTQYF.